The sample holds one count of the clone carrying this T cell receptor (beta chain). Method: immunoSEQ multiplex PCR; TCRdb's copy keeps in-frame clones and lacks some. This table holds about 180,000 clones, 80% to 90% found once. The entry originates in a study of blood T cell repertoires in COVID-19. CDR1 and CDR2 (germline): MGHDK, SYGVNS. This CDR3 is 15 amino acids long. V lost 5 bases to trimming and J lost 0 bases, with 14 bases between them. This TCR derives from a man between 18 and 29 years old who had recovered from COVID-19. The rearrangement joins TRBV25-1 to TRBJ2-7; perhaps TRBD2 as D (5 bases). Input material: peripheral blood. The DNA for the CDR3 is TGTGCCAGCAGTATGGAGAGGGAGCTCTCCTACGAGCAGTACTTC. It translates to CASSMERELSYEQYF.